A selection of T cell receptor beta chains follows, all from one sample in a study of blood T cell repertoires in COVID-19. The assay was immunoSEQ multiplex PCR, and TCRdb's table has in-frame clones only and misses some. Seen here are more than 85,000 clones, about 85% observed once, and the top ten hold 20% to 25%. Input material: peripheral blood. The receptors here all came from an elderly man with active or convalescent COVID-19. Each CDR3 is given with its conserved first and last residue. The D gene is left open where the match is weak. Clone size is given for some rows only: seen once, a few or many times, or a class if the clone is expanded.

v_call: TRBV7-3
d_call: TRBD1
clone_size: NA
j_call: TRBJ2-1
cdr3_nt: TGTGCCAGCAGCCCCCGTAACTCAGGGGGCGAGCAGTTCTTC
cdr3_aa: CASSPRNSGGEQFF

v_call: TRBV11-3
d_call: TRBD2
clone_size: NA
j_call: TRBJ2-1
cdr3_nt: TGTGCCAGCAGCCGGCCTAGCGGGGGGAGCTCCTACAATGAGCAGTTCTTC
cdr3_aa: CASSRPSGGSSYNEQFF

v_call: TRBV19
d_call: NA
clone_size: few
j_call: TRBJ1-1
cdr3_nt: TGTGCCAGTACCAACACAGGGACGAACACTGAAGCTTTCTTT
cdr3_aa: CASTNTGTNTEAFF

v_call: TRBV3-1/TRBV3-2
d_call: TRBD1
clone_size: NA
j_call: TRBJ1-4
cdr3_nt: TGTGCCAGCGCGGGACAGGGGCATCTTGGGGAAAAACTGTTTTTT
cdr3_aa: CASAGQGHLGEKLFF

v_call: TRBV6-2/TRBV6-3
d_call: TRBD1
clone_size: NA
j_call: TRBJ1-1
cdr3_nt: TGTGCCAGCAGTTACCCAACAGGGACAGGGAAACGGAACACTGAAGCTTTCTTT
cdr3_aa: CASSYPTGTGKRNTEAFF

v_call: TRBV4-3
d_call: NA
clone_size: NA
j_call: TRBJ2-1
cdr3_nt: TGCGCCAGCAGCCAAGATGCGGTACCGGGACTCTACAATGAGCAGTTCTTC
cdr3_aa: CASSQDAVPGLYNEQFF

v_call: TRBV6-2/TRBV6-3
d_call: TRBD2
clone_size: NA
j_call: TRBJ2-2
cdr3_nt: TGTGCCAGCAGTTGGCTAGCGGGGAACACCGGGGAGCTGTTTTTT
cdr3_aa: CASSWLAGNTGELFF

v_call: TRBV12-3/TRBV12-4
d_call: NA
clone_size: few
j_call: TRBJ1-2
cdr3_nt: TGTGCCAGCACCCTCGGTACCCCCTATGGCTACACCTTC
cdr3_aa: CASTLGTPYGYTF

v_call: TRBV5-4
d_call: NA
clone_size: NA
j_call: TRBJ1-1
cdr3_nt: TGTGCCAGCAGCTCCACCGCGGCAGGGAATGAAGCTTTCTTT
cdr3_aa: CASSSTAAGNEAFF

v_call: TRBV3-1/TRBV3-2
d_call: TRBD2
clone_size: once
j_call: TRBJ2-7
cdr3_nt: TGTGCCAGCAGCCAAGTGGGAGGGTTGCCCCTCGAGCAGTACTTC
cdr3_aa: CASSQVGGLPLEQYF

v_call: TRBV7-2
d_call: TRBD2
clone_size: NA
j_call: TRBJ2-5
cdr3_nt: TGTGCCAGCAGCTTAGGGCTAGCGGGGGAGACCCAGTACTTC
cdr3_aa: CASSLGLAGETQYF

v_call: TRBV11-2
d_call: NA
clone_size: NA
j_call: TRBJ1-5
cdr3_nt: TGTGCCAGCAGCTTAGGCGGGGGGGCCTTTCAGCCCCAGCATTTT
cdr3_aa: CASSLGGGAFQPQHF

v_call: TRBV11-3
d_call: NA
clone_size: NA
j_call: TRBJ1-1
cdr3_nt: TGTGCCAGCAGCTTAACAGCCGAGGGGAACACTGAAGCTTTCTTT
cdr3_aa: CASSLTAEGNTEAFF

v_call: TRBV6-5
d_call: TRBD1
clone_size: NA
j_call: TRBJ1-1
cdr3_nt: TGTGCCAGCAGTTACTCGGGACAGGGGGCAGGCACTGAAGCTTTCTTT
cdr3_aa: CASSYSGQGAGTEAFF

v_call: TRBV6-5
d_call: NA
clone_size: few
j_call: TRBJ1-6
cdr3_nt: TGTGCCAGCAGTACCCGGGGGAATTCACCCCTCCACTTT
cdr3_aa: CASSTRGNSPLHF

v_call: TRBV12-3/TRBV12-4
d_call: NA
clone_size: NA
j_call: TRBJ1-1
cdr3_nt: TGTGCCAGCAGCCGCGCATCGTTTGAAGCTTTCTTT
cdr3_aa: CASSRASFEAFF

v_call: TRBV3-1/TRBV3-2
d_call: NA
clone_size: NA
j_call: TRBJ1-2
cdr3_nt: TGTGCCAGCAGCCCCGGACTCCTGGGTGGCTACACCTTC
cdr3_aa: CASSPGLLGGYTF

v_call: TRBV5-5
d_call: NA
clone_size: NA
j_call: TRBJ1-2
cdr3_nt: TGTGCCAGCAGCTTGGCCTCGACTGAAAGCTATGGCTACACCTTC
cdr3_aa: CASSLASTESYGYTF

v_call: TRBV4-1
d_call: NA
clone_size: NA
j_call: TRBJ2-7
cdr3_nt: TGCGCCAGCAGCCAAGATCTTCGTACCGCGACCTACGAGCAGTACTTC
cdr3_aa: CASSQDLRTATYEQYF

v_call: TRBV11-1
d_call: NA
clone_size: NA
j_call: TRBJ1-1
cdr3_nt: TGTGCCAGCAGCTTTTCGGGTGGGCAGGGAAGGACTGAAGCTTTCTTT
cdr3_aa: CASSFSGGQGRTEAFF

v_call: TRBV6-6
d_call: NA
clone_size: NA
j_call: TRBJ1-3
cdr3_nt: TGTGCCAGCATCCAAAAGGGGAGGGGGAACACCATATATTTT
cdr3_aa: CASIQKGRGNTIYF

v_call: TRBV6-6
d_call: NA
clone_size: NA
j_call: TRBJ1-5
cdr3_nt: TGTGCCAGCAGTTACGGGGCAGGGGTGGGGAATCAGCCCCAGCATTTT
cdr3_aa: CASSYGAGVGNQPQHF

v_call: TRBV9
d_call: TRBD1
clone_size: NA
j_call: TRBJ1-6
cdr3_nt: TGTGCCAGCAGCGTAGACCCCAGGGGGCTGAAGGATTCACCCCTCCACTTT
cdr3_aa: CASSVDPRGLKDSPLHF

v_call: TRBV3-1/TRBV3-2
d_call: NA
clone_size: NA
j_call: TRBJ1-4
cdr3_nt: TGTGCCAGCAGCCAAGTTGGGGTCGGCGGGGCGGTTTTTTTT
cdr3_aa: CASSQVGVGGAVFF

v_call: TRBV7-2
d_call: TRBD1
clone_size: few
j_call: TRBJ1-6
cdr3_nt: TGTGCCAGCAGCTTAGCTTACAGGGGGCTGGGTTCACCCCTCCACTTT
cdr3_aa: CASSLAYRGLGSPLHF

v_call: TRBV6-2/TRBV6-3
d_call: NA
clone_size: NA
j_call: TRBJ2-7
cdr3_nt: TGTGCCAGCAGTTACAGACAGCGCTTGGCTTACGAGCAGTACTTC
cdr3_aa: CASSYRQRLAYEQYF

v_call: TRBV20-1
d_call: NA
clone_size: few
j_call: TRBJ1-3
cdr3_nt: TGCAGTGCGAGTTATCAGGGGTCTGGAAACACCATATATTTT
cdr3_aa: CSASYQGSGNTIYF

v_call: TRBV5-6
d_call: NA
clone_size: NA
j_call: TRBJ2-1
cdr3_nt: TGTGCCAGCAGCTTGAGCGGGCCCCATGAGCAGTTCTTC
cdr3_aa: CASSLSGPHEQFF

v_call: TRBV28
d_call: TRBD1
clone_size: NA
j_call: TRBJ1-2
cdr3_nt: TGTGCCAGCAGTTTATCCCAGGGGGGAGAGGGCTACACCTTC
cdr3_aa: CASSLSQGGEGYTF

v_call: TRBV3-1/TRBV3-2
d_call: NA
clone_size: NA
j_call: TRBJ2-1
cdr3_nt: TGTGCCAGCAGCCAAGGTTGGGCAGGGATTTCCTACAATGAGCAGTTCTTC
cdr3_aa: CASSQGWAGISYNEQFF

v_call: TRBV28
d_call: NA
clone_size: NA
j_call: TRBJ2-2
cdr3_nt: TGTGCCACCCGCGGGACAGCGAGCACCGGGGAGCTGTTTTTT
cdr3_aa: CATRGTASTGELFF

v_call: TRBV7-9
d_call: NA
clone_size: once
j_call: TRBJ2-6
cdr3_nt: TGTGCCAGCAGCTCGACCACCGCTAGGGAGGCGGGGGCCAACGTCCTGACTTTC
cdr3_aa: CASSSTTAREAGANVLTF

v_call: TRBV30
d_call: TRBD2
clone_size: NA
j_call: TRBJ2-5
cdr3_nt: TGTGCCTGGAGTAAATCTACTAGCGGGGGCCTCAGAGAGACCCAGTACTTC
cdr3_aa: CAWSKSTSGGLRETQYF

v_call: TRBV5-4
d_call: NA
clone_size: NA
j_call: TRBJ1-6
cdr3_nt: TGTGCCAGCAGCTCGACAGAGACTAATTCACCCCTCCACTTT
cdr3_aa: CASSSTETNSPLHF

v_call: TRBV6-5
d_call: NA
clone_size: NA
j_call: TRBJ2-3
cdr3_nt: TGTGCCATCCAAAACAGAGCGGCGGCAGATACGCAGTATTTT
cdr3_aa: CAIQNRAAADTQYF

v_call: TRBV11-2
d_call: NA
clone_size: once
j_call: TRBJ2-5
cdr3_nt: TGTGCCAGCAGCTCAGGGTTATTACGGGAGACCCAGTACTTC
cdr3_aa: CASSSGLLRETQYF

v_call: TRBV30
d_call: TRBD2
clone_size: NA
j_call: TRBJ2-7
cdr3_nt: TGTGCCTGGAGTATGGCGGGGGGCTACGAGCAGTACTTC
cdr3_aa: CAWSMAGGYEQYF

v_call: TRBV4-1
d_call: TRBD2
clone_size: NA
j_call: TRBJ2-3
cdr3_nt: TGCGCCAGCAGCCAAGTGGCTAGCGGGGGGGTAGCAGATACGCAGTATTTT
cdr3_aa: CASSQVASGGVADTQYF

v_call: TRBV6-2/TRBV6-3
d_call: TRBD1
clone_size: few
j_call: TRBJ1-2
cdr3_nt: TGTGCCAGCAGTTACTCGGGGACAGAAGATGGCTACACCTTC
cdr3_aa: CASSYSGTEDGYTF

v_call: TRBV7-2
d_call: NA
clone_size: NA
j_call: TRBJ2-2
cdr3_nt: TGTGCCAGCACCCTACCTCCGGGACTTCAGAGGGGCACCGGGGAGCTGTTTTTT
cdr3_aa: CASTLPPGLQRGTGELFF

v_call: TRBV25-1
d_call: TRBD2
clone_size: once
j_call: TRBJ2-5
cdr3_nt: TGTGCCAGCAGTGGTGCGTCGACTAGCGGGCTAGAGACCCAGTACTTC
cdr3_aa: CASSGASTSGLETQYF

v_call: TRBV9
d_call: TRBD1
clone_size: NA
j_call: TRBJ1-1
cdr3_nt: TGTGCCAGCAGCGTAGTCCCGGGACAGGACACTGAAGCTTTCTTT
cdr3_aa: CASSVVPGQDTEAFF

v_call: TRBV5-1
d_call: TRBD1
clone_size: NA
j_call: TRBJ1-2
cdr3_nt: TGCGCCAGCAGCCTGGGACAGGGGCTGGCTAACTATGGCTACACCTTC
cdr3_aa: CASSLGQGLANYGYTF

v_call: TRBV29-1
d_call: TRBD1
clone_size: NA
j_call: TRBJ1-1
cdr3_nt: TGCAGCGTTGAGCGGACAGGGCCCACTGAAGCTTTCTTT
cdr3_aa: CSVERTGPTEAFF

v_call: TRBV4-1
d_call: NA
clone_size: NA
j_call: TRBJ1-1
cdr3_nt: TGCGCCAGCAGCCAAGATCTCCAGGGTCGAAACAATGAAGCTTTCTTT
cdr3_aa: CASSQDLQGRNNEAFF

v_call: TRBV12-5
d_call: TRBD1
clone_size: few
j_call: TRBJ2-1
cdr3_nt: TGTGCTAGTGGCCGCACAGGGGGCGCCCAGCATGAGCAGTTCTTC
cdr3_aa: CASGRTGGAQHEQFF

v_call: TRBV25-1
d_call: NA
clone_size: NA
j_call: TRBJ1-6
cdr3_nt: TGTGCCAGCAGTACAGGGATGATGAATTCACCCCTCCACTTT
cdr3_aa: CASSTGMMNSPLHF

v_call: TRBV9
d_call: NA
clone_size: NA
j_call: TRBJ2-1
cdr3_nt: TGTGCCAGCAGCGTTCTAGAGAATGAGCAGTTCTTC
cdr3_aa: CASSVLENEQFF

v_call: TRBV24-1
d_call: TRBD1
clone_size: NA
j_call: TRBJ2-1
cdr3_nt: TGTGCCACCAGCCCCGGGACAGCCTACAATGAGCAGTTCTTC
cdr3_aa: CATSPGTAYNEQFF

v_call: TRBV6-5
d_call: NA
clone_size: NA
j_call: TRBJ2-2
cdr3_nt: TGTGCCAGCAAAGAAGGAGGGAACACCGGGGAGCTGTTTTTT
cdr3_aa: CASKEGGNTGELFF

v_call: TRBV6-1
d_call: NA
clone_size: once
j_call: TRBJ1-2
cdr3_nt: TGTGCCAGCAGTGGACCTTTGGGGGGGGCGTCTAACTATGGCTACACCTTC
cdr3_aa: CASSGPLGGASNYGYTF

v_call: TRBV5-1
d_call: TRBD1
clone_size: NA
j_call: TRBJ1-4
cdr3_nt: TGCGCCAGCAGCTTGGGGACAGGGCCTAATGAAAAACTGTTTTTT
cdr3_aa: CASSLGTGPNEKLFF

v_call: TRBV7-2
d_call: NA
clone_size: NA
j_call: TRBJ1-2
cdr3_nt: TGTGCCAGCAGCTTAGGGATGGGGGGGTACGGCTACACCTTC
cdr3_aa: CASSLGMGGYGYTF

v_call: TRBV4-1
d_call: NA
clone_size: many
j_call: TRBJ2-7
cdr3_nt: TGCGCCAGCAGCCAAGCTGGGACTTTCAGCTCCTACGAGCAGTACTTC
cdr3_aa: CASSQAGTFSSYEQYF